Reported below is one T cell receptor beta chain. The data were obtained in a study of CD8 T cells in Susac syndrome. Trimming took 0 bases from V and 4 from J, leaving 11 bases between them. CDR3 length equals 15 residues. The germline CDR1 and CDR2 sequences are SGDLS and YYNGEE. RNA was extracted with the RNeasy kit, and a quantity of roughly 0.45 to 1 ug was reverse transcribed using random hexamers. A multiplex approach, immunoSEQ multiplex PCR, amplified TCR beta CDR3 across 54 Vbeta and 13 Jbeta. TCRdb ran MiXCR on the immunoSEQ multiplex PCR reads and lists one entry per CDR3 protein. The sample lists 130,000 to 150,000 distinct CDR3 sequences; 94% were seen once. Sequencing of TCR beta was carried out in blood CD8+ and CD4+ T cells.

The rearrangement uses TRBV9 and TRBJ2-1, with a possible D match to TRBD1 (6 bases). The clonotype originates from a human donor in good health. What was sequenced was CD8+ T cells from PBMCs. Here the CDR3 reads CASSVARTAYNEQFF. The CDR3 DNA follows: TGTGCCAGCAGCGTAGCGAGGACAGCTTACAATGAGCAGTTCTTC.